This record concerns one T cell receptor (beta chain) sequence. This clonotype was counted many times. It has no known antigen specificity. No much larger clone is present one base from it, and per-base qualities are unavailable. CDR1 and CDR2, per the germline V gene, are SNHLY and FYNNEI. Germline trimming: 6 bases from V, 0 bases from J; junction bases outside gene matches: 7. There are 15 amino acids in the CDR3, from cysteine to phenylalanine inclusive. Only CDR3 DNA remains: 45 bases, in frame from the first base. The instrument given in TCRdb is Illumina NovaSeq 6000. cDNA libraries for TCRalpha and TCRbeta were prepared by 5'RACE using constant-segment primers, with sample barcodes and unique molecular identifiers added. Trizol reagent was used to extract RNA from every sample. Libraries were amplified in two PCR steps, with a second sample barcode and Illumina TruSeq adapters added in the second step. The libraries were sequenced on an Illumina NovaSeq using 2 x 150 bp paired-end reads. Per the source publication's procedure: Reads were demultiplexed and collapsed into UMI-guided consensus sequences with migec v1.2.7. Using mixcr v2.1.11, UMI consensuses were aligned to TRA and TRB V and J templates and then assembled into clonotypes. A clonotype was counted as expanded or contracted only when both edgeR and NoisET called the clonotype significant, with the noise models trained on biological replicates. For edgeR calls, the thresholds were a false discovery rate-adjusted p below 0.01 and a log2 fold-change of 1. PCA with hierarchical clustering of max-normalized trajectories of the 1000 most abundant clonotypes was used as exploratory dynamics analysis. Separately sequenced CD4+ and CD8+ repertoires were used to assign a CD4 or CD8 phenotype to each responding clone. Using fastp at Q25 and MiXCR, TCRdb reprocessed the public reads and kept productive beta chains. For every CDR3 protein sequence, its rows merge into one entry that carries the most common genes and DNA. The V and J calls follow TCRdb's processing rather than the paper's. The sample records around 30,000 distinct CDR3 sequences, roughly 12% of which are singletons. Of the sample, 15% falls within the top ten clones.

The data were obtained in a study of T-cell memory formation after mild COVID-19 (dated by TCRdb to 2020 to 2023). Looking at the study overall: TCR sequence clusters from the two donors were largely donor specific. The cohort was made up of two young adult volunteers, one female and one male, who were previously healthy. In a couple of donors, T-cell clones that expanded and contracted after mild COVID-19 were tracked by sequencing TCRalpha and TCRbeta repertoires over time. What the research found in general, with its limitations: The study included only a couple of mild cases, and larger cohorts that include severe cases with pre-infection samples were judged to be necessary. Some responding clones were detected in pre-infection memory, suggesting pre-existing cross-reactive memory T cells joined the SARS-CoV-2 response. Balanced CD4/CD8 phenotypes were observed for clones contracting from day 15 to 85, whereas a bias towards CD4+ was observed for a second wave of clones expanding from day 15 to 37. SARS-CoV-2 specificity was not confirmed for the second-wave clones peaking on day 37. Contracting CD4+ clones appeared mostly in the CM and EM memory subsets, whereas CD8+ clones were enriched in EMRA.

PBMCs were isolated by Ficoll-Paque density gradient centrifugation. The sequence is built from TRBV2 and TRBJ2-5, with 7 middle bases fitting TRBD1. The clonotype was recovered from an adult woman who had mild COVID-19 (a few samples of this study predate the infection). The sample titles of this study are shuffled in the database, so cell type and time point are left out; the donor was told from shared clones. The sequenced material came from PBMCs or a T cell subset sorted from them (not recorded which). The nucleotide sequence is TGTGCCAGCAGCGAACAGGGGCAGTACCAAGAGACCCAGTACTTC. It encodes CASSEQGQYQETQYF.